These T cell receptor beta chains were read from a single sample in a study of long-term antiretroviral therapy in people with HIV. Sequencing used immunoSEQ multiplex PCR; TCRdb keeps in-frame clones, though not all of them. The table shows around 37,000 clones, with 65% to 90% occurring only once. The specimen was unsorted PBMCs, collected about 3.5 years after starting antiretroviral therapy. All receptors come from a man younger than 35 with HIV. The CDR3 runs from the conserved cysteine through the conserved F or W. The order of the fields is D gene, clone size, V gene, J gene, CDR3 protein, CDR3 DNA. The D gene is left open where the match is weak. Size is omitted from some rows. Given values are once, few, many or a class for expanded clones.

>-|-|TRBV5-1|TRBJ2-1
CASSPVKGGGNEQFF
TGCGCCAGCAGCCCTGTAAAGGGGGGGGGCAATGAGCAGTTCTTC
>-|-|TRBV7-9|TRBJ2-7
CASSLELPPYEQYF
TGTGCCAGCAGCTTAGAGCTCCCCCCCTACGAGCAGTACTTC
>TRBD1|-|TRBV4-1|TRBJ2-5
CASSQEGTGQETQYF
TGCGCCAGCAGCCAAGAAGGGACAGGGCAAGAGACCCAGTACTTC
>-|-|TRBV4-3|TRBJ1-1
CASSQVGGNTEAFF
TGCGCCAGCAGCCAAGTGGGCGGAAACACTGAAGCTTTCTTT
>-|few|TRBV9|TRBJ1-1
CASSAHATGNTEAFF
TGTGCCAGCAGCGCCCACGCGACAGGGAACACTGAAGCTTTCTTT
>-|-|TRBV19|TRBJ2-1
CASSGVLDEQFF
TGTGCCAGTAGTGGTGTTTTGGATGAGCAGTTCTTC
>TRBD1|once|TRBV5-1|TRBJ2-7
CASSLGGQGVSYEQYF
TGCGCCAGCAGCTTGGGGGGACAGGGGGTCTCCTACGAGCAGTACTTC
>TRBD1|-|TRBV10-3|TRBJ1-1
CAISDRTGHNTEAFF
TGTGCCATCAGTGATAGGACAGGACATAACACTGAAGCTTTCTTT
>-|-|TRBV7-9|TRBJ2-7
CASRGGAMYEQYF
TGTGCCAGCAGAGGTGGGGCGATGTACGAGCAGTACTTC
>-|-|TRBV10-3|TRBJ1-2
CAISEEVTGSGYTF
TGTGCCATCAGTGAGGAGGTAACAGGGAGCGGCTACACCTTC
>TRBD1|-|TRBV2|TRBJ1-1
CASSLGQGSSEAFF
TGTGCCAGCAGTCTCGGACAGGGGTCTTCTGAAGCTTTCTTT
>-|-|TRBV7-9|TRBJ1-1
CASSFTGNEAFF
TGTGCCAGCAGCTTTACAGGGAATGAAGCTTTCTTT
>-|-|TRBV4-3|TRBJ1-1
CASSQDKGPNTEAFF
TGCGCCAGCAGCCAAGATAAGGGACCGAACACTGAAGCTTTCTTT
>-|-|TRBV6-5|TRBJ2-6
CASSLARYSGANVLTF
TGTGCCAGCAGTTTGGCCCGGTACTCTGGGGCCAACGTCCTGACTTTC
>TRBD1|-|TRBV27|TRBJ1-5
CASSPDRGNQPQHF
TGTGCCAGCAGTCCGGACAGGGGCAATCAGCCCCAGCATTTT
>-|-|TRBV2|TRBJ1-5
CASSGGEDQPQHF
TGTGCCAGCAGTGGTGGGGAAGATCAGCCCCAGCATTTT
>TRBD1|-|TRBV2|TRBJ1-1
CASNPPRDRRAFF
TGTGCCAGCAATCCCCCCCGGGACAGAAGGGCTTTCTTT
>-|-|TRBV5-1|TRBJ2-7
CASSLGAYEQYF
TGCGCCAGCAGCTTGGGAGCCTACGAGCAGTACTTC
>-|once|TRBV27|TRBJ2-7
CASSAASYEQYF
TGTGCCAGCAGTGCGGCTTCATACGAGCAGTACTTC
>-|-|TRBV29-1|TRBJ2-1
CSVEDEVYNEQFF
TGCAGCGTTGAAGATGAGGTCTACAATGAGCAGTTCTTC
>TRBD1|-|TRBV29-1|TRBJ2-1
CSVRTGDYNEQFF
TGCAGCGTCCGGACAGGGGACTACAATGAGCAGTTCTTC
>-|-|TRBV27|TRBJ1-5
CASSFGGGQPQHF
TGTGCCAGCAGTTTTGGGGGGGGTCAGCCCCAGCATTTT